The source of this T cell receptor (beta chain) is a study of CD8+ T cells in alopecia areata. Extracted RNA was reverse transcribed, and the resulting cDNA served as sequencing template. Repertoires were generated with immunoSEQ multiplex PCR, while TCRdb's copy carries only in-frame clones and drops some. Counted here are 90,000 to 120,000 clones, approximately 63% occurring once; the ten biggest clones make up around 20%. CDR3 size: 16 residues. In germline, CDR1 is GTSNPN, CDR2 SVGIG (reference sequence). Trimming at V came to 1 base and at J to 2 bases, leaving 6 bases not matched to a gene. The chain carries TRBV30 and TRBJ2-2; 8 nucleotides align to TRBD1. Source material: CD8+ T cells sorted from blood. This receptor was identified in a human donor in good health. CDR3 sequence reads: CAWSGAQGGNTGELFF. Here the CDR3 DNA reads TGTGCCTGGAGTGGGGCACAGGGGGGAAACACCGGGGAGCTGTTTTTT.